This is a list of T cell receptor beta chains from one sample in a study of beta chain features in type 1 diabetes. Measured with immunoSEQ multiplex PCR; TCRdb has only the in-frame clones, and not every one. The data hold under 20,000 clones, with 40% to 55% observed a single time. The sample taken for sequencing was stem cell memory CD4+ T cells from blood. These TCRs come from a woman aged 40 to 50 in good health. Each CDR3 is given with its conserved first and last residue. D genes are given only for firm matches. Expanded clones get a size class; other rows say once, few or many, or leave the size out.

j_call v_call clone_size d_call cdr3_aa cdr3_nt
TRBJ2-7 TRBV28 few NA CASSEDRGSSYEQYF TGTGCCAGCAGTGAGGACCGAGGGAGCTCCTACGAGCAGTACTTC
TRBJ1-1 TRBV10-3 NA TRBD1 CAISGTGMANTEAFF TGTGCCATCAGTGGGACAGGGATGGCGAACACTGAAGCTTTCTTT
TRBJ2-1 TRBV6-4 NA NA CASSESAGPSYNEQFF TGTGCCAGCAGCGAGTCCGCGGGCCCAAGCTACAATGAGCAGTTCTTC
TRBJ1-5 TRBV18 NA NA CASSPVHTSWGDNQPQHF TGTGCCAGCTCACCAGTACATACGTCTTGGGGGGATAATCAGCCCCAGCATTTT
TRBJ2-3 TRBV5-1 NA TRBD2 CASSPGTSGGVRGTDTQYF TGCGCCAGCAGCCCCGGGACTAGCGGGGGAGTAAGGGGCACAGATACGCAGTATTTT
TRBJ2-7 TRBV10-1 NA NA CASSAGHRTGYEQYF TGCGCCAGCAGCGCTGGACACCGGACCGGGTACGAGCAGTACTTC
TRBJ2-2 TRBV5-5 NA NA CASSSGVHANTGELFF TGTGCCAGCAGCTCCGGAGTGCACGCGAACACCGGGGAGCTGTTTTTT
TRBJ2-3 TRBV2 NA NA CASSDLRTRTDTQYF TGTGCCAGCAGTGATCTCAGGACACGCACAGATACGCAGTATTTT
TRBJ2-2 TRBV6-6 few NA CASSPQGAQGTGELFF TGTGCCAGCAGTCCCCAAGGGGCGCAGGGCACCGGGGAGCTGTTTTTT
TRBJ1-1 TRBV29-1 NA TRBD1 CSVGGGRIMNTEAFF TGCAGCGTTGGAGGGGGCAGAATCATGAACACTGAAGCTTTCTTT
TRBJ2-1 TRBV5-1 few NA CASSLEGGLYNEQFF TGCGCCAGCAGCTTGGAAGGGGGTTTGTACAATGAGCAGTTCTTC
TRBJ2-4 TRBV7-9 NA TRBD1 CASSLDRVLPLDIQYF TGTGCCAGCAGCCTTGACAGGGTTTTACCTTTGGACATTCAGTACTTC
TRBJ2-5 TRBV12-5 few TRBD1 CASGTGDPQETQYF TGTGCTAGTGGTACAGGGGACCCCCAAGAGACCCAGTACTTC
TRBJ1-1 TRBV5-4 few TRBD1 CASSREGQGTEAFF TGTGCCAGCAGCCGGGAGGGACAGGGGACTGAAGCTTTCTTT
TRBJ2-3 TRBV7-6 NA TRBD2 CASSARERGIDTQYF TGTGCCAGCAGCGCCAGGGAGCGGGGGATAGATACGCAGTATTTT